These 32 T cell receptor beta chains originate from one sample sequenced in a study of T cell responses to AZD1222 COVID-19 vaccine. Profiled with immunoSEQ multiplex PCR; TCRdb holds only in-frame clones, not every one. Of about 93,000 clones in the sample, 80% to 90% were seen once. This material consisted of peripheral blood, taken 28 days after the second AZD1222 dose. All receptors come from an adult who received the AZD1222 COVID-19 vaccine.

The chain is built from TRBV6-5 and TRBJ1-2; D unresolved. The germline V gene has CDR1 MNHEY and CDR2 SVGAGI. The CDR3 is made up of 12 amino acids. The V and J ends lost 6 bases and 4 bases respectively, with 9 bases between them. As DNA, the CDR3 is TGTGCCAGCAGCCGGGCGGGCTATGGCTACACCTTC. This encodes CASSRAGYGYTF.

The V gene is TRBV30, the J gene TRBJ2-2; D is unresolved. Trimming cost V 0 bases and J 0 bases, with 8 bases left between them. Germline V CDR1 and CDR2: GTSNPN, SVGIG (reference sequence). This CDR3 contains 15 residues. CDR3 DNA sequence: TGTGCCTGGAGTGTATGGTGGTCGAACACCGGGGAGCTGTTTTTT. Amino acid sequence: CAWSVWWSNTGELFF.

This clone was seen only once. The genes are TRBV19 and TRBJ2-6, with 9 bases aligning to TRBD1. The ends lost 8 bases at V and 2 bases at J; junction bases unmatched: 4. The CDR3 sequence is 15 residues long. The germline CDR1 and CDR2 sequences are LNHDA and SQIVND (reference sequence). DNA of the CDR3: TGTGCCAGTGGGACAGGGTTGACTGGGGCCAACGTCCTGACTTTC. Protein sequence: CASGTGLTGANVLTF.

Here the CDR3 DNA reads TGCGCCAGCAGTGAGTCGAACAGGGGGAACACTGAAGCTTTCTTT. Protein product: CASSESNRGNTEAFF. J is TRBJ1-1 and V is TRBV10-1; 7 bases are a match to TRBD1. The ends lost 0 bases at V and 1 base at J; junction bases unmatched: 2. The CDR3 runs 15 residues. The germline V gene has CDR1 WNHNN and CDR2 SYGVQD (reference sequence).

This CDR3 is CASSPESQGNTIYF. CDR3 nucleotide sequence: TGTGCCAGCTCACCAGAGTCTCAAGGAAACACCATATATTTT. The chain is built from TRBV18 and TRBJ1-3; D is unresolved. The CDR3 runs to 14 residues. Germline V gene data show CDR1 as KGHSH and CDR2 as LQKENI. The V end lost 2 bases, the J end lost 4 bases, and 9 bases lay between the germline ends.

V and J are TRBV28 and TRBJ2-2; D is undetermined. Germline-derived CDR1 and CDR2 are MDHEN and SYDVKM. This CDR3 region has 13 residues. Trimming took off 8 bases at V and 0 bases at J, with 7 bases between the two ends. CDR3 sequence reads: CASAKANTGELFF. The CDR3, as DNA: TGTGCCAGCGCGAAGGCGAACACCGGGGAGCTGTTTTTT.

The chain couples TRBV11-3 to TRBJ2-3, with TRBD2 matching over 11 bases. The germline gives CDR1 SGHNT, CDR2 YENEEA. Trimming at V came to 6 bases and at J to 10 bases, leaving 6 bases not matched to a gene. The CDR3 is 13 residues long. CDR3 sequence (DNA): TGTGCCAGCAGTGGGCTAGCGGGAGGATCGCAGTATTTT. Translated, it gives CASSGLAGGSQYF.

J is TRBJ2-1 and V is TRBV14; 7 positions agree with TRBD1. CDR1 SGHDN and CDR2 FVKESK come from the germline V gene. The CDR3 is made up of 13 amino acids. The V and J ends lost 1 base and 13 bases, in that order; junction bases with no gene match: 7. The CDR3 region has the DNA TGTGCCAGCAGCCAAGTTGACAGGGAGTTACAGTTCTTC. This translates into CASSQVDRELQFF.

This chain links TRBV11-1 with TRBJ2-7; D possibly corresponds to TRBD1 (6 bases). The CDR3 sequence is 14 residues long. Deletions cut 3 bases from V and 5 bases from J, with 14 bases between. Germline V gene lookup returns CDR1 SGHAT and CDR2 FQDESV (reference sequence). CDR3 sequence: CASSLNTRGHEQYF. For the CDR3, the DNA is TGTGCCAGCAGCTTGAATACCAGGGGCCACGAGCAGTACTTC. Combining the CDR3 with reference TRBV11-1 and TRBJ2-7 gives the whole variable domain EAEVAQSPRYKITEKSQAVAFWCDPISGHATLYWYRQILGQGPELLVQFQDESVVDDSQLPKDRFSAERLKGVDSTLKIQPAELGDSAMYLCASSLNTRGHEQYFGPGTRLTVT.

This clone was found once. J is TRBJ2-3 and V is TRBV30; D unclear. The germline gives CDR1 GTSNPN, CDR2 SVGIG (reference sequence). This CDR3 has 16 amino acids. V was pared by 3 bases and J by 2 bases, with 18 bases between. This CDR3 reads CAWRSGIAPFTDTQYF. CDR3 coding DNA: TGTGCCTGGAGGTCGGGTATAGCTCCGTTCACAGATACGCAGTATTTT.

This clone was picked up one time. The chain joins TRBV4-3 to TRBJ2-1; D call uncertain. With 0 bases removed from V and 12 bases from J, the gap between germline ends came to 18 bases. CDR3 length: 15 residues. Germline assignment: CDR1 LGHNA and CDR2 YSLEER. DNA for the CDR3: TGCGCCAGCAGCCAAGATTCAGTTCCCATTTTCGGGCAGTTCTTC. Its protein is CASSQDSVPIFGQFF.

The sample holds one count of this clone. The chain couples TRBV30 to TRBJ2-1; 15 bases map to TRBD2. Germline CDR1 is GTSNPN and CDR2 is SVGIG (reference sequence). The CDR3 totals 20 residues. V was clipped by 2 bases and J by 0 bases; unmatched bases: 11. The DNA for the CDR3 is TGTGCCTGGAGTCCCCCGGGACTAGCGGGAGGAACCGTCTCCTACAATGAGCAGTTCTTC. Protein: CAWSPPGLAGGTVSYNEQFF.

The V call is TRBV5-6, the J call TRBJ1-6; D is ambiguous. The CDR3 runs to 12 residues. CDR1 is SGHDT, CDR2 YYEEEE, per germline. Trimming shortened V by 4 bases and J by 10 bases, and 9 bases separated the two germline ends. CDR3 nucleotides: TGTGCCAGCAGCATCGGTGGCTCACCCCTCCACTTT. Translating gives CASSIGGSPLHF.

V usage is TRBV4-3 and J usage is TRBJ2-2; 9 positions match TRBD1. The V and J ends lost 0 bases and 3 bases, in that order; junction bases with no gene match: 5. The germline V gene has CDR1 LGHNA and CDR2 YSLEER. The CDR3 sequence is 17 residues long. CDR3 coding DNA: TGCGCCAGCAGCCAAGATGGTGGGACAGGGTACACCGGGGAGCTGTTTTTT. This gives the protein CASSQDGGTGYTGELFF.

The gene calls are TRBV6-5 and TRBJ1-2; D gene unclear. This CDR3 region has 12 residues. Per the germline V gene, CDR1 is MNHEY and CDR2 is SVGAGI. V shed 0 bases and J shed 4 bases, with 3 bases lying between them. The CDR3 nucleotides are TGTGCCAGCAGTTACTCGGTCTATGGCTACACCTTC. Translating gives CASSYSVYGYTF.

The chain carries TRBV27 and TRBJ1-6, with D possibly TRBD1 on 5 matching bases. CDR1 and CDR2 from the germline V gene are MNHEY and SMNVEV (reference sequence). Trimming left V 8 bases short and J 5 bases short, with 16 bases between. CDR3 length equals 15 residues. The CDR3 loop is CASRLMWGDNSPLHF. CDR3 bases: TGTGCCAGCCGGTTGATGTGGGGCGATAATTCACCCCTCCACTTT.

The V and J genes are TRBV2 and TRBJ2-7; D is uncertain. The length of the CDR3 is 13 residues. The ends were cut back, 4 bases at V and 4 bases at J, with 11 bases in the middle. Germline assignment: CDR1 SNHLY and CDR2 FYNNEI. In DNA form, the CDR3 reads TGTGCCAGCAGTGCCCCTGGCTCGTACGAGCAGTACTTC. This encodes CASSAPGSYEQYF.

CDR3 protein: CASSQSTGSGANVLTF. CDR3 in DNA: TGTGCCAGCAGCCAGTCCACAGGGTCTGGGGCCAACGTCCTGACTTTC. V gene TRBV3-1 (or the pseudogene TRBV3-2) combines with J gene TRBJ2-6; a possible D gene is TRBD1 (6 bases). This CDR3 spans 16 amino acids. CDR1 and CDR2 (germline): LGHDT, YNNKEL (reference sequence). V dropped 3 bases and J dropped 1 base, with 10 bases sitting between them.

This chain uses TRBV3-1 (or the pseudogene TRBV3-2) with TRBJ2-3, with TRBD2 matching 16 bases. Germline V lookup: CDR1 LGHDT, CDR2 YNNKEL (reference sequence). V trimming: 4 bases; J trimming: 0 bases; junction bases outside the gene matches: 10. The CDR3 has 20 residues. The CDR3 DNA sequence: TGTGCCAGCAGCCGATTTTCCGGGACTAGCGGGAGGGCTAGCACAGATACGCAGTATTTT. Translating gives CASSRFSGTSGRASTDTQYF.

The V and J genes are TRBV3-1 (or the pseudogene TRBV3-2) and TRBJ2-5; D remains ambiguous. CDR1 and CDR2 (germline): LGHDT, YNNKEL (reference sequence). Trimming cost V 1 base and J 1 base, with 10 bases left between them. The CDR3 extends over 15 amino acids. CDR3 bases: TGTGCCAGCAGCCAAGTAATAGGGATCCAAGAGACCCAGTACTTC. Translated, it gives CASSQVIGIQETQYF.

This clone has a single count. The V gene is TRBV6-5, the J gene TRBJ1-2, with 8 bases matching TRBD1. Germline V gene sequence: CDR1 MNHEY, CDR2 SVGAGI. The CDR3 loop spans 15 amino acids. Unmatched junction bases numbered 6, after V lost 0 bases and J lost 6 bases. As DNA, the CDR3 is TGTGCCAGCAGTTACTCGTACAGGGGGGATGATGGCTACACCTTC. Its protein is CASSYSYRGDDGYTF.

V gene TRBV5-1 combines with J gene TRBJ2-3; perhaps TRBD2 as D (5 bases). CDR1 and CDR2 (germline): SGHRS, YFSETQ. The CDR3 has 14 amino acids. Trimming removed 2 bases from V and 2 bases from J, with 9 bases in between. CDR3: CASSLRTYTDTQYF. CDR3 bases: TGCGCCAGCAGCTTACGGACTTACACAGATACGCAGTATTTT.

V and J are TRBV12-3 or TRBV12-4 and TRBJ2-7; possible D gene TRBD2, 5 bases. The CDR3 has 13 residues. V lost 2 bases to trimming and J lost 4 bases, with 9 bases between them. This CDR3 is CASSLSGSYEQYF. The CDR3 DNA sequence: TGTGCCAGCAGTTTATCGGGGTCGTACGAGCAGTACTTC.

V usage is TRBV7-3 and J usage is TRBJ2-2, with TRBD2 identical over 12 bases. Germline CDR1 SGHTA, CDR2 FQGTGA. The CDR3 spans 16 residues. Trimming at V came to 7 bases and at J to 3 bases, leaving 6 bases not matched to a gene. CDR3 loop: CASKALAGGDTGELFF. Here the CDR3 DNA reads TGTGCCAGCAAAGCACTAGCGGGAGGTGACACCGGGGAGCTGTTTTTT. Supplemented by reference TRBV7-3 and TRBJ2-2, the full variable domain reads GAGVSQTPSNKVTEKGKYVELRCDPISGHTALYWYRQSLGQGPEFLIYFQGTGAADDSGLPNDRFFAVRPEGSVSTLKIQRTERGDSAVYLCASKALAGGDTGELFFGEGSRLTVL.

The J gene is TRBJ1-2, the V gene TRBV27; 7 bases line up with TRBD1. The CDR3 extends over 15 amino acids. After removal of 2 bases from V and 4 bases from J, the junction contained 7 bases not matched to a gene. Germline V gene lookup returns CDR1 MNHEY and CDR2 SMNVEV (reference sequence). Here the CDR3 DNA reads TGTGCCAGCAGTTTAAACGAGGGGGCATTCTATGGCTACACCTTC. Encoded protein: CASSLNEGAFYGYTF.

This rearrangement joins TRBV5-1 to TRBJ2-1; 8 bases align to TRBD2. The CDR3 covers 14 residues. Losses at the gene ends were 1 base for V and 9 bases for J; bases not matched to a gene: 6. Germline CDR1 and CDR2: SGHRS and YFSETQ. CDR3 sequence reads: CASSLWTSRVEQFF. CDR3 nucleotide sequence: TGCGCCAGCAGCTTGTGGACTAGCCGGGTTGAGCAGTTCTTC.

The rearrangement uses TRBV5-1 and TRBJ2-1, with 10 positions matching TRBD2. Germline loops: CDR1 SGHRS, CDR2 YFSETQ. V lost 3 bases to trimming and J lost 5 bases; unmatched junction nucleotides: 11. The CDR3 runs 17 residues. CDR3 sequence: CASSSGPAGGPDNEQFF. CDR3 nucleotides: TGCGCCAGCAGCTCCGGACCAGCGGGAGGGCCGGACAATGAGCAGTTCTTC.

The chain has TRBV3-1 (or the pseudogene TRBV3-2) and TRBJ2-4, with a tentative D call TRBD2 (6 bases). V shed 1 base and J shed 6 bases, with 13 bases lying between them. The V gene's germline CDR1 is LGHDT and CDR2 YNNKEL (reference sequence). The CDR3 sequence is 15 residues long. CDR3 sequence (DNA): TGTGCCAGCAGCCAAGGTTGGGGGGACGGAAACATTCAGTACTTC. Translated: CASSQGWGDGNIQYF.

V usage is TRBV2 and J usage is TRBJ1-1; D call uncertain. Trimming took 0 bases from V and 8 from J, leaving 4 bases between them. The germline CDR1 and CDR2 sequences are SNHLY and FYNNEI. CDR3 length: 11 residues. CDR3 in DNA: TGTGCCAGCAGTGAAGCGCTCGAAGCTTTCTTT. This codes for CASSEALEAFF.

The chain recombines TRBV19 with TRBJ1-3; 7 bases fit TRBD1. The junction had 9 bases not matched to a gene; V was cut back by 4 bases and J by 3 bases. Germline loops: CDR1 LNHDA, CDR2 SQIVND (reference sequence). This CDR3 has 16 residues. The CDR3: CASSRVDREFGNTIYF. CDR3 sequence (DNA): TGTGCCAGTAGTAGGGTCGACAGGGAATTTGGAAACACCATATATTTT.

The chain's CDR3 is CASSESGPAETQYF. CDR3 coding DNA: TGCGCCAGCAGTGAGTCCGGACCAGCTGAGACCCAGTACTTC. V usage is TRBV10-2 and J usage is TRBJ2-5; D ambiguous. Between the trimmed V and J ends, which lost 0 bases and 5 bases, there was a span of 10 bases. Looked up from germline, CDR1 is WSHSY and CDR2 is SAAADI. The CDR3 loop spans 14 amino acids.

The chain uses TRBV20-1 and TRBJ1-2; TRBD1 agrees at 7 bases. Germline-derived CDR1 and CDR2 are DFQATT and SNEGSKA (reference sequence). This CDR3 spans 10 amino acids. V shed 6 bases and J 7 bases; nucleotides not matched to a gene: 2. CDR3 bases: TGCAGTGCCACAGGGGTTGGCTACACCTTC. Amino acids: CSATGVGYTF.